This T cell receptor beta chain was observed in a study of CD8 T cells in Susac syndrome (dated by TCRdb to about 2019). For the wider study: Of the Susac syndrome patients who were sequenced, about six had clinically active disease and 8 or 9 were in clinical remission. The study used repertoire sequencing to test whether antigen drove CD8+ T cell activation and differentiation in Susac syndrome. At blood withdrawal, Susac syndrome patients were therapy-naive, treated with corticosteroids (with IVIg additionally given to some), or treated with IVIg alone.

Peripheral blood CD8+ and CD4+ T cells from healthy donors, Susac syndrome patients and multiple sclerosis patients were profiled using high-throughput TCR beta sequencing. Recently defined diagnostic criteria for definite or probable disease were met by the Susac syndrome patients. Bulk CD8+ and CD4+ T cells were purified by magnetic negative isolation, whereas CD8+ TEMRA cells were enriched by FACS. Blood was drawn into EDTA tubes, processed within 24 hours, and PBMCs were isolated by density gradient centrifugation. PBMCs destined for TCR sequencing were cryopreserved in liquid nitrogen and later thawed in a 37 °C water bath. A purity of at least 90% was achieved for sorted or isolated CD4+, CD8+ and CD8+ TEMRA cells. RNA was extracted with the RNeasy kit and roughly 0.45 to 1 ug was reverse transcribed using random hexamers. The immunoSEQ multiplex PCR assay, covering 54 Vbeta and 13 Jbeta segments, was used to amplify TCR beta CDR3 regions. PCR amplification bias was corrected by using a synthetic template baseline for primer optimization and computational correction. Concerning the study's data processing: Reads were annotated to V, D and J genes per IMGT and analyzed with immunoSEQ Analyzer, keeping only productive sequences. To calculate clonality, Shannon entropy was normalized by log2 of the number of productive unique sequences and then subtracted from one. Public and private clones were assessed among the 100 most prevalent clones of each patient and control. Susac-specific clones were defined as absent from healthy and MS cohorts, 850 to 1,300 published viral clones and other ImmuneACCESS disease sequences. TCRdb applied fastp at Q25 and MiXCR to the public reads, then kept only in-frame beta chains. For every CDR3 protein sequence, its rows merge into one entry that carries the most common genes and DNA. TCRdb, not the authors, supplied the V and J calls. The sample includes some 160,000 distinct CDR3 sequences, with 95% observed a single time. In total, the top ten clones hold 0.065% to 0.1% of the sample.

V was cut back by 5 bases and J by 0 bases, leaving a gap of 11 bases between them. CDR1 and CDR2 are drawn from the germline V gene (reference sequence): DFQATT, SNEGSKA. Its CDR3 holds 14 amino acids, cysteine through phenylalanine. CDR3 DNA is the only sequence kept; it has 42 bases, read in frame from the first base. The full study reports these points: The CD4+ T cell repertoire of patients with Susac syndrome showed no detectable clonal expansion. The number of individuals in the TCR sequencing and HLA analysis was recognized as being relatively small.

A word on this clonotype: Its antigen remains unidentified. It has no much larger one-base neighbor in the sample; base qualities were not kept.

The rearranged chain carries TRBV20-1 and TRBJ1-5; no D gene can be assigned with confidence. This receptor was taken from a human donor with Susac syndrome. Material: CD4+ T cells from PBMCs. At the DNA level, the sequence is TGCAGTGCTTCCAGAGGTTATAGCAATCAGCCCCAGCATTTT. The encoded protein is CSASRGYSNQPQHF.